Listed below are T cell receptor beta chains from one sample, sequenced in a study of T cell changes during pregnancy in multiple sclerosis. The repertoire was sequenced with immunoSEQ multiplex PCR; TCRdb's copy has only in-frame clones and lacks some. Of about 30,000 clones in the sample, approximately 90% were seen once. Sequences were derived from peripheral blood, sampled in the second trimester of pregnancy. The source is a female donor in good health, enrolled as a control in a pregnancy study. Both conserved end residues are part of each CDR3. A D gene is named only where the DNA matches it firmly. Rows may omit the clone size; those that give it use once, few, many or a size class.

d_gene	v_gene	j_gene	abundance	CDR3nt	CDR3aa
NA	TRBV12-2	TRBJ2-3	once	TGTGCAAGTCGCTTCAGCGGAATCGGGAGGGAGTACACAGATACGCAGTATTTT	CASRFSGIGREYTDTQYF
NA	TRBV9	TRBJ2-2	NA	TGTGCCAGCAGCGTAGTCGGGACCGGGGAGCTGTTTTTT	CASSVVGTGELFF
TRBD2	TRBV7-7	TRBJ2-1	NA	TGTGCTAGCAGCTTAACGGATAGCGGGAGCGATGAGCAGTTCTTC	CASSLTDSGSDEQFF
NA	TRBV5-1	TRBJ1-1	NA	TGCGCCAGCAGCGGGGGCCTACGGTCGTTGAACACTGAAGCTTTCTTT	CASSGGLRSLNTEAFF
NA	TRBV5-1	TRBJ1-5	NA	TGCGCCAGCAGCTTAGGCCAGGATCAGCCCCAGCATTTT	CASSLGQDQPQHF
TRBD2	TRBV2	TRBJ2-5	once	TGTGCCAGCAGTGAAGCCCCTAGCGGGGGACAAGAGACCCAGTACTTC	CASSEAPSGGQETQYF
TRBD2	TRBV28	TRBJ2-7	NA	TGTGCCAGCAGTTCCTTAGCGGGAGGGCCCTACGAGCAGTACTTC	CASSSLAGGPYEQYF
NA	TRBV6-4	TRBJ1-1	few	TGTGCCAGCAGTGACTCGAGGGGGGGGAACACTGAAGCTTTCTTT	CASSDSRGGNTEAFF
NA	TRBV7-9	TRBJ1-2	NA	TGTGCCAGCAGAAGCCAGGGGACGGAAGGCTACACCTTC	CASRSQGTEGYTF
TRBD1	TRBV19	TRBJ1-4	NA	TGTGCCAGTAGTATCACAGGGGCCAGGGGTAATGAAAAACTGTTTTTT	CASSITGARGNEKLFF
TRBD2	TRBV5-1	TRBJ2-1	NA	TGCGCCAGCAGCTTGGGGCTAGCGGGAGGGGGCTCCTACAATGAGCAGTTCTTC	CASSLGLAGGGSYNEQFF
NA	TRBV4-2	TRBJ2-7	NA	TGTGCCAGCAGCCAAGTAGGGAGCGAGCAGTACTTC	CASSQVGSEQYF
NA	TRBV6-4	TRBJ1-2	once	TGTGCCAGCAGTGGTCGGGCAGGGGAATTTTCCGATGGCTACACCTTC	CASSGRAGEFSDGYTF
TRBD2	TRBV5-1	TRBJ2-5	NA	TGCGCCAGCAGCTGGACTAGCGGGGGGGCATCCGAGACCCAGTACTTC	CASSWTSGGASETQYF
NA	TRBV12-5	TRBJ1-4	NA	TGTGCTAGTGGTCCGGGCGGGGATAATGAAAAACTGTTTTTT	CASGPGGDNEKLFF
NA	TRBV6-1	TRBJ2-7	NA	TGTGCCAGCGCGCTTAGAGCGGCCAGCTCCTACGAGCAGTACTTC	CASALRAASSYEQYF
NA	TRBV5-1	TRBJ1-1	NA	TGCGCCAGCATCCGGGACTCGGAGCTAAACACTGAAGCTTTCTTT	CASIRDSELNTEAFF
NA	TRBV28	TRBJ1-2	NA	TGTGCCAGCAGATCGGCCCAGGGAAACTATGGCTACACCTTC	CASRSAQGNYGYTF
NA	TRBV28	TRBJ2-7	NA	TGTGCCAGCAATCCCGACAGGTCCCGCGAGCAGTACTTC	CASNPDRSREQYF
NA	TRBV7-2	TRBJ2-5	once	TGTGCCAGCAGCCCGCTCACATCGTCCCAGTACTTC	CASSPLTSSQYF
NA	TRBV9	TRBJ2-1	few	TGTGCCAGCAGCCGGGACAATGAGCAGTTCTTC	CASSRDNEQFF
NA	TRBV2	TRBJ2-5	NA	TGTGCCACTAAGGGGGGAGGGCCGGGGGAGACCCAGTACTTC	CATKGGGPGETQYF
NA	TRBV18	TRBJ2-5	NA	TGTGCCAGCTCACCACCCAGCGCCGGTACGGAGACCCAGTACTTC	CASSPPSAGTETQYF
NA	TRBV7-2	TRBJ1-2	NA	TGTGCCAGCAGCCCCCGGACACCAGTTTATGGCTACACCTTC	CASSPRTPVYGYTF
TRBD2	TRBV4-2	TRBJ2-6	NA	TGTGCCAGCAGCCAAGCCCGGGAGGGAACCTCTGGGGCCAACGTCCTGACTTTC	CASSQAREGTSGANVLTF
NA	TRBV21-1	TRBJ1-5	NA	TGTGCCATCAAAAAAGGGGGTGGGGGCGCATGGGGTCAGCCCCAGCATTTT	CAIKKGGGGAWGQPQHF
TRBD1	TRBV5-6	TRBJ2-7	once	TGTGCCAGCAGCCTACCGGGACAGGACTACGAGCAGTACTTC	CASSLPGQDYEQYF
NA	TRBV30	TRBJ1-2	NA	TGTGCCTGGAGTGTACAGGCCTCTATTAATGGCTACACCTTC	CAWSVQASINGYTF
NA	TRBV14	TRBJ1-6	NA	TGTGCCAGCAGCCAAGATGCCGGGGGATCACCCCTCCACTTT	CASSQDAGGSPLHF
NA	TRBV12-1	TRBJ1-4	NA	TGTGCCAGCAGCGCCCGCGACAGGGTCGATCGGCTGTTTTTT	CASSARDRVDRLFF
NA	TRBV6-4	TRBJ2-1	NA	TGTGCCAGCAGTGTGACGGGGAACAATGAGCAGTTCTTC	CASSVTGNNEQFF
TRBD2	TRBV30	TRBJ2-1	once	TGTGCCTGGAGTTCTTTAGCGGGAGGGCCAGGTGAGCAGTTCTTC	CAWSSLAGGPGEQFF